Below, 13 T cell receptor beta chains from the same sample are listed, as sequenced in a study of blood T cell repertoires in COVID-19. Sequencing was performed with immunoSEQ multiplex PCR; in TCRdb, only in-frame clones are kept and a portion is missing. Of around 300,000 clones listed, roughly 89% are singletons. Material for sequencing was peripheral blood. Receptors originate from a woman in her thirties with active or convalescent COVID-19.

The CDR3 DNA reads TGTGCCAGCAGCCCAAGTACGGGTAGCCGCAATGAGCAGTTCTTC. As protein: CASSPSTGSRNEQFF. V is TRBV7-9 and J is TRBJ2-1, with D hard to call. V was cut by 5 bases and J by 6 bases, with 17 bases left in between. The CDR3 contains 15 residues. Germline CDR1 SEHNR, CDR2 FQNEAQ (reference sequence).

This chain connects TRBV7-6 to TRBJ2-1; D possibly corresponds to TRBD1 (6 bases). Deletions cut 2 bases from V and 5 bases from J, with 7 bases between. From germline, CDR1 is SGHVS and CDR2 FNYEAQ. The CDR3 runs to 13 residues. The CDR3: CASSLRTDNEQFF. The CDR3 coding sequence is TGTGCCAGCAGCTTAAGGACAGACAATGAGCAGTTCTTC.

The chain links TRBV10-3 to TRBJ1-2; 8 nucleotides agree with TRBD1. CDR3 length: 18 amino acids. Germline V gene lookup returns CDR1 ENHRY and CDR2 SYGVKD. With 1 base clipped from V and 4 bases from J, the junction kept 14 bases outside the gene matches. The CDR3 DNA follows: TGTGCCATCAGTGAGTTGCGGACAGGGACCAATTTTATCTATGGCTACACCTTC. This codes for CAISELRTGTNFIYGYTF.

The V and J genes are TRBV2 and TRBJ1-1; 7 bases are a match to TRBD1. The CDR3 is 14 residues long. Losses at the gene ends were 5 bases for V and 4 bases for J; bases not matched to a gene: 7. Germline V CDR1 and CDR2: SNHLY, FYNNEI. This CDR3 reads CASSLQGSSTEAFF. In DNA form, the CDR3 reads TGTGCCAGCAGTTTACAGGGGTCGAGCACTGAAGCTTTCTTT.

V is TRBV27 and J is TRBJ2-1; TRBD2 matches 8 bases. Per germline, CDR1 MNHEY and CDR2 SMNVEV (reference sequence). V gave up 6 bases and J gave up 3 bases; unmatched junction bases: 13. This CDR3 contains 17 residues. The CDR3 loop reads CASRGGGLTRFYNEQFF. DNA of the CDR3: TGTGCCAGCAGGGGCGGGGGGCTTACTAGATTCTACAATGAGCAGTTCTTC.

The chain links TRBV5-6 to TRBJ2-1; TRBD1 might be the D (5 bases). Germline V gives CDR1 SGHDT, CDR2 YYEEEE. CDR3 length: 15 amino acids. V was cut by 3 bases and J by 0 bases, with 10 bases left in between. In nucleotides, the CDR3 is TGTGCCAGCAGCTATGGTGGGGCCTCCTACAATGAGCAGTTCTTC. This sequence encodes CASSYGGASYNEQFF.

This clone was observed once. This chain connects TRBV5-1 to TRBJ2-1; possibly TRBD1 for D (5 bases). CDR1 and CDR2 (germline): SGHRS, YFSETQ. The CDR3 covers 16 residues. Trimming shortened V by 0 bases and J by 0 bases, and 10 bases separated the two germline ends. The CDR3: CASSLAPGNSYNEQFF. In nucleotides, the CDR3 is TGCGCCAGCAGCTTGGCCCCAGGGAACTCCTACAATGAGCAGTTCTTC. Drawing the rest from reference TRBV5-1 and TRBJ2-1, the complete variable domain is KAGVTQTPRYLIKTRGQQVTLSCSPISGHRSVSWYQQTPGQGLQFLFEYFSETQRNKGNFPGRFSGRQFSNSRSEMNVSTLELGDSALYLCASSLAPGNSYNEQFFGPGTRLTVL.

V is TRBV10-3 and J is TRBJ1-1, with 8 positions matching TRBD1. The CDR3 has 19 residues. Germline V CDR1 and CDR2: ENHRY, SYGVKD. The trim removed 3 bases at V and 7 bases at J, leaving 22 bases unmatched. CDR3 sequence (DNA): TGTGCCATCAGTGACATCCCCCCAGACAGGGGCTTTCTGCTACGTGAAGCTTTCTTT. As protein: CAISDIPPDRGFLLREAFF.

The genes are TRBV19 and TRBJ1-2; D perhaps matches TRBD1 (6 bases). This CDR3 is built from 15 residues. Germline loops: CDR1 LNHDA, CDR2 SQIVND (reference sequence). Trimming stripped 3 bases from V and 2 bases from J, with 13 bases between. DNA for the CDR3: TGTGCCAGTAGTATGGATACAGGGACGAACTATGGCTACACCTTC. Translation: CASSMDTGTNYGYTF.

This sequence joins TRBV30 and TRBJ1-2, with D tentatively TRBD1 (6 bases). Germline CDR1 reads GTSNPN; CDR2 reads SVGIG (reference sequence). Trimming took off 0 bases at V and 8 bases at J, with 16 bases between the two ends. There are 14 residues in the CDR3. The CDR3 sequence: CAWSVQGGRQGYTF. CDR3 DNA sequence: TGTGCCTGGAGTGTACAGGGAGGGCGGCAAGGCTACACCTTC.

The chain is built from TRBV4-3 and TRBJ1-1; perhaps TRBD1 as D (6 bases). Germline lookup yields CDR1 LGHNA and CDR2 YSLEER. Trimming stripped 0 bases from V and 8 bases from J, with 13 bases between. The CDR3 contains 14 residues. CDR3 coding DNA: TGCGCCAGCAGCCAAGATCCGGGGGGCGGCGAAGCTTTCTTT. Translation gives CASSQDPGGGEAFF.

The chain employs TRBV2 and TRBJ2-7, with TRBD1 as a possible D gene (5 bases). Looked up from germline, CDR1 is SNHLY and CDR2 is FYNNEI. The CDR3 sequence is 14 residues long. Trimming stripped 7 bases from V and 0 bases from J, with 13 bases between. In nucleotides, the CDR3 is TGTGCCAGCACCCGAGACAGCAGCTCCTACGAGCAGTACTTC. Translated: CASTRDSSSYEQYF. The full variable domain, its missing parts supplied by reference TRBV2 and TRBJ2-7, is EPEVTQTPSHQVTQMGQEVILRCVPISNHLYFYWYRQILGQKVEFLVSFYNNEISEKSEIFDDQFSVERPDGSNFTLKIRSTKLEDSAMYFCASTRDSSSYEQYFGPGTRLTVT.

In its sample, this clone was seen a few times. J is TRBJ2-2 and V is TRBV6-5; D possibly corresponds to TRBD2 (5 bases). This CDR3 is 15 amino acids long. Germline V gives CDR1 MNHEY, CDR2 SVGAGI. V lost 2 bases, J lost 7 bases, and 14 bases lay in between. Here the CDR3 DNA reads TGTGCCAGCAGTTACAAAATCGAGGGTTACGGGGAGCTGTTTTTT. This sequence encodes CASSYKIEGYGELFF.